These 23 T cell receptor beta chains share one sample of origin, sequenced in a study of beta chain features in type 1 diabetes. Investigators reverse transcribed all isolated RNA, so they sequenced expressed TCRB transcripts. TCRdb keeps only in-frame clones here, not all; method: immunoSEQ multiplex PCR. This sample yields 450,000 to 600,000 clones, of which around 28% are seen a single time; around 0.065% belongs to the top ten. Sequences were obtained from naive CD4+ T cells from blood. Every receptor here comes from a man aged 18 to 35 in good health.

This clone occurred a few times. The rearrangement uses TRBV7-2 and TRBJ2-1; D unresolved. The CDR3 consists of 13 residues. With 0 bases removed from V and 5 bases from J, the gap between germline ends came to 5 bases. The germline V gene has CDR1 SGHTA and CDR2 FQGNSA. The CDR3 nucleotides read TGTGCCAGCAGCTTAGCGAGGAACAATGAGCAGTTCTTC. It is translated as CASSLARNNEQFF.

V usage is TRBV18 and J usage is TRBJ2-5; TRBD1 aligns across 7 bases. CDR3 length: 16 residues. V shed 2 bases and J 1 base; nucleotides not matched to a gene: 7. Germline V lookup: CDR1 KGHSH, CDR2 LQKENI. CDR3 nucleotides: TGTGCCAGCTCACCATCGACAGGGTGGTCCCAAGAGACCCAGTACTTC. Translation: CASSPSTGWSQETQYF.

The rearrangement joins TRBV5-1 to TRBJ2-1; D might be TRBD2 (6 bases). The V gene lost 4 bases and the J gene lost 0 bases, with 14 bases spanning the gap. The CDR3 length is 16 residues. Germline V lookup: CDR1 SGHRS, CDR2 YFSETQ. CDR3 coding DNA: TGCGCCAGCAGCATGGCCGGGGGACTCTCCTACAATGAGCAGTTCTTC. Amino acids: CASSMAGGLSYNEQFF.

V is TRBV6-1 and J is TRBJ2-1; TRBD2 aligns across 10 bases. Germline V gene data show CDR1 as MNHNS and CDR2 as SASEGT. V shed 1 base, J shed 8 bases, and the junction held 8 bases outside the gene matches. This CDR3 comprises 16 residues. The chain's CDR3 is CASSEGTSGISDEQFF. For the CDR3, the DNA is TGTGCCAGCAGTGAAGGTACTAGCGGGATCAGCGATGAGCAGTTCTTC.

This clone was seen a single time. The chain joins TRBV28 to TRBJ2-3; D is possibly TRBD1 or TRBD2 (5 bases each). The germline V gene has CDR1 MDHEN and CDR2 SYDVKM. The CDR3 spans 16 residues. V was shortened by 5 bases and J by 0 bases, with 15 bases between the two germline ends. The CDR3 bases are TGTGCCAGCAGTCCCCCGGGGCGCCCTAGCACAGATACGCAGTATTTT. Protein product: CASSPPGRPSTDTQYF.

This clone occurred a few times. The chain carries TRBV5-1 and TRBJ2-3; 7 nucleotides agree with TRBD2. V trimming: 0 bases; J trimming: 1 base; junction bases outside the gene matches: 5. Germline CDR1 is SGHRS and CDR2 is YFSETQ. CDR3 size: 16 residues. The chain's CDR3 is CASSLDAGDGTDTQYF. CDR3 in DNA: TGCGCCAGCAGCTTGGATGCGGGAGACGGCACAGATACGCAGTATTTT.

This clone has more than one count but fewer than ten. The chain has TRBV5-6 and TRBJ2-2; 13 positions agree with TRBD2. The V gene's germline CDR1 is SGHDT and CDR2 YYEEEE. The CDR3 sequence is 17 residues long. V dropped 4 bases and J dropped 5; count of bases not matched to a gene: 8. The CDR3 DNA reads TGTGCCAGCAGCAGGAGGACTAGCGGGAGATGGACCGGGGAGCTGTTTTTT. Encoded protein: CASSRRTSGRWTGELFF.

The CDR3 reads CASSYGQGTDTQYF. Written as DNA, the CDR3 is TGCGCCAGCAGCTATGGACAGGGAACAGATACGCAGTATTTT. The rearrangement uses TRBV4-3 and TRBJ2-3; TRBD1 matches 8 bases. V was clipped by 5 bases and J by 3 bases; unmatched bases: 4. The germline gives CDR1 LGHNA, CDR2 YSLEER. The CDR3 contains 14 residues.

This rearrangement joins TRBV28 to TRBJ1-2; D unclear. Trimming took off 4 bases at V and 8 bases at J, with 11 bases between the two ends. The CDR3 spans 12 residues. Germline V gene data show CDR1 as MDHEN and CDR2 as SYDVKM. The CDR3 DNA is TGTGCCAGCAGTTCACCGACGGAGGGCTACACCTTC. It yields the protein CASSSPTEGYTF.

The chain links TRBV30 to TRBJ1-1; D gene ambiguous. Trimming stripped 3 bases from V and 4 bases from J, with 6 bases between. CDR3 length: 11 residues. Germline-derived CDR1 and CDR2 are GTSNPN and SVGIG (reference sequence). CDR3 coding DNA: TGTGCCTGGAGAATAAGCACTGAAGCTTTCTTT. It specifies CAWRISTEAFF.

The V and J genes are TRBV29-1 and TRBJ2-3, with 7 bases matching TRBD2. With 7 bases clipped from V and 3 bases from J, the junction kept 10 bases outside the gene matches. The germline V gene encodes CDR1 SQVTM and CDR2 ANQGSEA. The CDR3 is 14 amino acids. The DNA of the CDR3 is TGCAGCGCCGACGGGGGGTGGAGGACAGATACGCAGTATTTT. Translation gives CSADGGWRTDTQYF.

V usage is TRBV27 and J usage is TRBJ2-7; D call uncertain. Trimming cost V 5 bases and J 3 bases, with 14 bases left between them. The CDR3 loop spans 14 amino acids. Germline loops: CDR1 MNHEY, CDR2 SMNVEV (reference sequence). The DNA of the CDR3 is TGTGCCAGCAGTCCGAGGTCACCCCGCTACGAGCAGTACTTC. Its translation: CASSPRSPRYEQYF.

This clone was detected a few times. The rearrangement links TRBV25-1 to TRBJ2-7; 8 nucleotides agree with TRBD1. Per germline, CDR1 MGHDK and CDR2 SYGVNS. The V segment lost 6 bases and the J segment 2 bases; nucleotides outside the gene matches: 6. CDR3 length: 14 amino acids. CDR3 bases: TGTGCCAGCAGGAGGACAGGGAAGGCCTACGAGCAGTACTTC. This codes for CASRRTGKAYEQYF.

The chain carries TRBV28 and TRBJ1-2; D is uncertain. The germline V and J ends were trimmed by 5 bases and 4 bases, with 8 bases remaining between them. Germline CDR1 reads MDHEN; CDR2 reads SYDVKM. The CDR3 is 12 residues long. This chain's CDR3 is CASSPDFYGYTF. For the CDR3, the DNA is TGTGCCAGCAGTCCAGATTTCTATGGCTACACCTTC.

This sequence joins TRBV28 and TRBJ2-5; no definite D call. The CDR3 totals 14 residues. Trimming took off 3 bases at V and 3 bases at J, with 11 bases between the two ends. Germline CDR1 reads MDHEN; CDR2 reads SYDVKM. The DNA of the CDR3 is TGTGCCAGCAGTTTCCCTGGGCAGAAAGAGACCCAGTACTTC. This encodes CASSFPGQKETQYF.

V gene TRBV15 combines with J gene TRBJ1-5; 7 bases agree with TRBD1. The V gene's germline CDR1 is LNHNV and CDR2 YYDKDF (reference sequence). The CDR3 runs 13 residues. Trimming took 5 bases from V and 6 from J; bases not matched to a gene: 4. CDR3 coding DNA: TGTGCCACCAGCGGGACAGTCCGTCAGCCCCAGCATTTT. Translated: CATSGTVRQPQHF.

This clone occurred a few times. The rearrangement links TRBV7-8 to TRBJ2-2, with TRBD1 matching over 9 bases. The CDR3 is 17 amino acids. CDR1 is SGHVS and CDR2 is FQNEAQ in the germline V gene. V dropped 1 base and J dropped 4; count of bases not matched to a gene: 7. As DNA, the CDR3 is TGTGCCAGCAGCTTAGTAGCCGGGACAGGGCCCACCGGGGAGCTGTTTTTT. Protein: CASSLVAGTGPTGELFF. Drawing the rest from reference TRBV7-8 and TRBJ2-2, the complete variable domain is GAGVSQSPRYKVAKRGQDVALRCDPISGHVSLFWYQQALGQGPEFLTYFQNEAQLDKSGLPSDRFFAERPEGSVSTLKIQRTQQEDSAVYLCASSLVAGTGPTGELFFGEGSRLTVL.

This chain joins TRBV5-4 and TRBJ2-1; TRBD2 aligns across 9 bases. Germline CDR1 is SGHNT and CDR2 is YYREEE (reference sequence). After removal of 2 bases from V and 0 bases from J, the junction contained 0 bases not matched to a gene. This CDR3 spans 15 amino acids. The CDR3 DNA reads TGTGCCAGCAGCTTTAGCGGGAGCTCCTACAATGAGCAGTTCTTC. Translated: CASSFSGSSYNEQFF.

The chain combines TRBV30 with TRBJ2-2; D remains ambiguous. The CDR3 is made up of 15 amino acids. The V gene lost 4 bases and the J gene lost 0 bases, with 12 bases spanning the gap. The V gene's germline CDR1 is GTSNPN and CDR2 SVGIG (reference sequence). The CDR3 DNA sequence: TGTGCCTGGATTCAGCAGCGAGCGAACACCGGGGAGCTGTTTTTT. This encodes CAWIQQRANTGELFF.

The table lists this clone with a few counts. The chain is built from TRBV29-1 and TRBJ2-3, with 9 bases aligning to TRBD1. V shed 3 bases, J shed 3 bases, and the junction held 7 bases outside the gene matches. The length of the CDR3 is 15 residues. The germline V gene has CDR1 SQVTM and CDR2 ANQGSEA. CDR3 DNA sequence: TGCAGCGTTGAGGGCTCCGGGACAGGGACAGATACGCAGTATTTT. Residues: CSVEGSGTGTDTQYF.

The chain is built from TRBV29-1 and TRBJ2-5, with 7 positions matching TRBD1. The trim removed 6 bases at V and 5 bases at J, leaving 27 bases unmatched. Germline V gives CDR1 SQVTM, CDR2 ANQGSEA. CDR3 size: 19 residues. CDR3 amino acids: CSVKPYNRDSVRMWETQYF. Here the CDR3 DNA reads TGCAGCGTGAAGCCCTACAACCGGGACAGTGTAAGGATGTGGGAGACCCAGTACTTC.

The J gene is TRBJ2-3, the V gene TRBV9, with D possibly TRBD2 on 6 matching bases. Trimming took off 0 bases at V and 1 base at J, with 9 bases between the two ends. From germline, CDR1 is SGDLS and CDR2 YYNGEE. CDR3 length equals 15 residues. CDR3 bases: TGTGCCAGCAGCGTAGGGGTAGCGGGCACAGATACGCAGTATTTT. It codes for CASSVGVAGTDTQYF.

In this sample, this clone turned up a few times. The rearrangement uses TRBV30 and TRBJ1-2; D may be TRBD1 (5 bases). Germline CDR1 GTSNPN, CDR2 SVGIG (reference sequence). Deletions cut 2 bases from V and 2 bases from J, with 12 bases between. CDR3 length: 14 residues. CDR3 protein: CAWSWWKGNYGYTF. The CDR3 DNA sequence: TGTGCCTGGAGTTGGTGGAAGGGGAACTATGGCTACACCTTC.